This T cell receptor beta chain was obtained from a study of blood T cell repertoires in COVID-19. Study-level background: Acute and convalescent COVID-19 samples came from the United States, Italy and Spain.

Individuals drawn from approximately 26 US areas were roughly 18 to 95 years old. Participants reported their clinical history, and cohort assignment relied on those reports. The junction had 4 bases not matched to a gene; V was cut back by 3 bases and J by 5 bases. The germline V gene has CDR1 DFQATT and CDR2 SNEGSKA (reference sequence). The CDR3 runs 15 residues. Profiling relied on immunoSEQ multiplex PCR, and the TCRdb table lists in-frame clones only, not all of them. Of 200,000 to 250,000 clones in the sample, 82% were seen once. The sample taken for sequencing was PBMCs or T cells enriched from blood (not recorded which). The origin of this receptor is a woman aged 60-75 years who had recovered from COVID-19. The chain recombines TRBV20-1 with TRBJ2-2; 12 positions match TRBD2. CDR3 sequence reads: CSASLAGGRTGELFF. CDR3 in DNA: TGCAGTGCTAGTCTAGCGGGAGGGAGGACCGGGGAGCTGTTTTTT.